This T cell receptor (beta chain) was recorded in a study of chemoradiotherapy in HPV16-positive cancers. Across the study: A couple of HPV16-positive patients' cells yielded candidate HPV-specific clones and common motifs.

Over chemoradiotherapy, repertoires were sampled more than once. Turning to this clone: Its specificity is not known.

The study, taken as a whole, reports: In HPV16-positive patients, HPV-responsive T-cell expansion tracked better recurrence-free survival. Only two HPV16-positive patients supplied the functional HPV-specificity definition.

Clones were read by immunoSEQ multiplex PCR, and TCRdb kept only the in-frame ones, dropping some. This repertoire shows 9,000 to 13,000 clones, less than 80% found once; its top ten account for 36%. Sampling was carried out from a patient who underwent chemoradiotherapy. This receptor was taken from a human donor with HPV-associated anogenital cancer.

The CDR3 DNA is TGTGCCAGTAGTACTCACGCGGGTGACACTGAAGCTTTCTTT. This gives the protein CASSTHAGDTEAFF. The chain has TRBV19 and TRBJ1-1, with D uncertain. The V and J ends lost 4 bases and 3 bases respectively, with 12 bases between them. Germline CDR1 is LNHDA and CDR2 is SQIVND (reference sequence). CDR3 length equals 14 residues. Combining the CDR3 with reference TRBV19 and TRBJ1-1 gives the whole variable domain DGGITQSPKYLFRKEGQNVTLSCEQNLNHDAMYWYRQDPGQGLRLIYYSQIVNDFQKGDIAEGYSVSREKKESFPLTVTSAQKNPTAFYLCASSTHAGDTEAFFGQGTRLTVV.